This TCR beta chain was captured in a study of early T cells in non-severe SARS-CoV-2 infection. From the 5' RACE reads, TCRdb called clonotypes with MiXCR, one entry per CDR3 protein. The sample carries about 26,000 distinct CDR3 sequences, 4% to 4.5% recorded once. There are many counts of this clonotype. Unmatched junction bases numbered 2, after V lost 1 base and J lost 2 bases. The CDR3 has 14 residues. Germline V gene lookup returns CDR1 SEHNR and CDR2 FQNEAQ (reference sequence). The chain uses TRBV7-9 and TRBJ2-7, with 7 bases lining up with TRBD1. Material for sequencing was whole blood. The receptor comes from an adult who was a healthcare worker with PCR-confirmed SARS-CoV-2 infection or an uninfected control (not recorded which). CDR3 region: CASSLGTGPYEQYF. The CDR3 nucleotides are TGTGCCAGCAGCTTAGGGACAGGTCCCTACGAGCAGTACTTC.